This T cell receptor beta chain was found in a study of cytomegalovirus exposure and HLA in healthy donors. Vbeta (60) and Jbeta (13) primers were used in the PCR. Clones were read by immunoSEQ multiplex PCR, and TCRdb kept only the in-frame ones, dropping some. The table has under 200,000 clones, over 65% seen once. CDR1 is SGHRS and CDR2 is YFSETQ in the germline V gene. The CDR3 loop spans 17 amino acids. This clone has just a few counts. One junction end disagrees with the germline gene, perhaps due to a read error. The chain links TRBV5-1 to TRBJ2-6, with TRBD1 matching 8 bases. This TCR was sampled from a female donor in good health and CMV-seronegative. Sequencing input: PBMCs. CDR3 sequence (DNA): TGCGCCAGCAGCCCCGGACAGGGAAATACTGGGGCCAACGGCCTGACTTTC. This codes for CASSPGQGNTGANGLTF.